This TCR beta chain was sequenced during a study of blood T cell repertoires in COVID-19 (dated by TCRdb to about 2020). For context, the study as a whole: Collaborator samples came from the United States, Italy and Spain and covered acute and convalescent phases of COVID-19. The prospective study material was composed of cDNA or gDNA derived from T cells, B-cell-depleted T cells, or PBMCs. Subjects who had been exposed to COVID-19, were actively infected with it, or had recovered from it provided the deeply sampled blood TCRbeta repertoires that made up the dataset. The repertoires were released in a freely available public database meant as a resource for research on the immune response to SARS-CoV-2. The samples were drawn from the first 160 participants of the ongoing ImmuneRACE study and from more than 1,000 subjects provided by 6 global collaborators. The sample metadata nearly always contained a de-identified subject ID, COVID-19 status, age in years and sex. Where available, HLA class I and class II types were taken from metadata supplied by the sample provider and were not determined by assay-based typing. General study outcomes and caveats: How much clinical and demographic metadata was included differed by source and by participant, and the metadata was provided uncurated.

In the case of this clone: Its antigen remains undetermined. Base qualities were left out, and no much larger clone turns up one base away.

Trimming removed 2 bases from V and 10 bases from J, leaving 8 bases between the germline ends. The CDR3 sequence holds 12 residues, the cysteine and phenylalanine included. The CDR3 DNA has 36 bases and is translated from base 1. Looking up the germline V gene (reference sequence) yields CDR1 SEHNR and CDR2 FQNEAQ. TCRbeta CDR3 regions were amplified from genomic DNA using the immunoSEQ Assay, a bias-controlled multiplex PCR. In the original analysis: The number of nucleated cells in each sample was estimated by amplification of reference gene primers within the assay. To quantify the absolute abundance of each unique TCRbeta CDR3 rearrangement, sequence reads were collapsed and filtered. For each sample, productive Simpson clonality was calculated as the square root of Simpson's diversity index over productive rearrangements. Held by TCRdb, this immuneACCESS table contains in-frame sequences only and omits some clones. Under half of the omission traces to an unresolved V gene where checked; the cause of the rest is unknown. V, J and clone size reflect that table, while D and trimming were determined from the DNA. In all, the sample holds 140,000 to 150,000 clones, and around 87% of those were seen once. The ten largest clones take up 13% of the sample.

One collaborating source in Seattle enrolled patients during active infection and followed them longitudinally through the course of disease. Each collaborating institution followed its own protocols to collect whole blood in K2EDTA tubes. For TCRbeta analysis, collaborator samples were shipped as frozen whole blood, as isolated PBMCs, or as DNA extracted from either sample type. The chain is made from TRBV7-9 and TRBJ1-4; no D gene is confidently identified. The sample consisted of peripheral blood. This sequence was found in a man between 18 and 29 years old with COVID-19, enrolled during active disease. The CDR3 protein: CASSLSSAKLFF. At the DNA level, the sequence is TGTGCCAGCAGCTTAAGTAGCGCAAAACTGTTTTTT.